Each of the 19 T cell receptor beta chains below was sequenced from the same sample in a study of cytomegalovirus exposure and HLA in healthy donors. PCR involved 60 Vbeta and 13 Jbeta primers. Assay: immunoSEQ multiplex PCR; the TCRdb copy retains only in-frame clones and omits some. Among 120,000 to 150,000 clones, 75% to 80% were seen once, and the ten largest hold around 2.9%. Sequenced material: PBMCs. The receptors originated from a man aged 40-55 years in good health and CMV-seropositive.

This rearrangement joins TRBV6-1 to TRBJ2-6; a possible D gene is TRBD2 (6 bases). The ends were cut back, 6 bases at V and 4 bases at J, with 10 bases in the middle. CDR3 size: 14 residues. Germline CDR1 reads MNHNS; CDR2 reads SASEGT. CDR3 in DNA: TGTGCCAGCAGGGAGGGTGGCGGGGCCAACGTCCTGACTTTC. Translation: CASREGGGANVLTF.

The chain links TRBV13 to TRBJ2-6; 7 nucleotides line up with TRBD1. This CDR3 region has 18 residues. The germline V gene has CDR1 PRHDT and CDR2 FYEKMQ (reference sequence). J gave up 0 bases and V 8 bases, and 13 bases lay outside the gene matches. CDR3: CASGPTGPLRSGANVLTF. CDR3 in DNA: TGTGCCAGCGGCCCGACAGGGCCCCTTCGCTCTGGGGCCAACGTCCTGACTTTC. Based on the CDR3 plus reference TRBV13 and TRBJ2-6, the full variable domain is AAGVIQSPRHLIKEKRETATLKCYPIPRHDTVYWYQQGPGQDPQFLISFYEKMQSDKGSIPDRFSAQQFSDYHSELNMSSLELGDSALYFCASGPTGPLRSGANVLTFGAGSRLTVL.

This chain joins TRBV18 and TRBJ2-5; 10 nucleotides line up with TRBD2. From germline, CDR1 is KGHSH and CDR2 LQKENI. The CDR3 totals 16 residues. With 1 base clipped from V and 2 bases from J, the junction kept 4 bases outside the gene matches. CDR3 bases: TGTGCCAGCTCACCACTGGGACTAGCGCCGCAAGAGACCCAGTACTTC. Translation: CASSPLGLAPQETQYF.

The chain links TRBV29-1 to TRBJ2-5; TRBD2 might be the D (5 bases). The CDR3 has 13 residues. Germline V gene lookup returns CDR1 SQVTM and CDR2 ANQGSEA. Deletions cut 6 bases from V and 3 bases from J, with 14 bases between. Written as DNA, the CDR3 is TGCAGCGTCCAGCGGAACCCCAAAGAGACCCAGTACTTC. Translating gives CSVQRNPKETQYF.

V usage is TRBV6-6 and J usage is TRBJ2-1; weak D call: TRBD1 (6 bases). Germline CDR1 and CDR2: MNHNY and SVGAGI (reference sequence). The CDR3 is 14 residues long. Deletions cut 2 bases from V and 5 bases from J, with 10 bases between. Here the CDR3 reads CASSYPNRDNEQFF. CDR3 bases: TGTGCCAGCAGTTACCCAAACAGGGACAATGAGCAGTTCTTC.

There are a few counts of this clone. The V call is TRBV19, the J call TRBJ2-1, with a possible D match to TRBD2 (7 bases). The CDR3 is 16 residues long. V was clipped by 1 base and J by 5 bases, with 15 bases between them. Germline V gene lookup returns CDR1 LNHDA and CDR2 SQIVND (reference sequence). The DNA for the CDR3 is TGTGCCAGTAGTATAGGGGTAGGGGGGGCAAACAATGAGCAGTTCTTC. Residues: CASSIGVGGANNEQFF. Full variable domain (outside the CDR3, taken from reference TRBV19 and TRBJ2-1): DGGITQSPKYLFRKEGQNVTLSCEQNLNHDAMYWYRQDPGQGLRLIYYSQIVNDFQKGDIAEGYSVSREKKESFPLTVTSAQKNPTAFYLCASSIGVGGANNEQFFGPGTRLTVL.

This chain links TRBV19 with TRBJ1-1; tentatively, D is TRBD1 (6 bases). This CDR3 region has 15 residues. Trimming stripped 3 bases from V and 0 bases from J, with 11 bases between. Germline CDR1 is LNHDA and CDR2 is SQIVND (reference sequence). The CDR3 DNA sequence: TGTGCCAGTAGTATGAGGACAGTGCTGAACACTGAAGCTTTCTTT. The encoded protein is CASSMRTVLNTEAFF.

This clone has just a few counts. The J gene is TRBJ2-5, the V gene TRBV21-1; no DNA check was done on the table's D call, TRBD1. TRBV21-1 is shown as a pseudogene. The CDR3 has 16 amino acids. CDR3 bases: TGTGCCAGCAGTCTCCGAAATACAGGATTACAGGAGACCCAGTACTTC. Translated: CASSLRNTGLQETQYF.

The V and J genes are TRBV19 and TRBJ2-2; D gene ambiguous. Germline CDR1 reads LNHDA; CDR2 reads SQIVND (reference sequence). V lost 6 bases, J lost 0 bases, and 8 bases lay in between. The CDR3 runs to 14 residues. The CDR3 nucleotides read TGTGCCAGTAGGAAAACAACGAACACCGGGGAGCTGTTTTTT. Translation gives CASRKTTNTGELFF.

The chain uses TRBV5-1 and TRBJ2-3, with TRBD2 identical over 8 bases. Germline CDR1 and CDR2: SGHRS and YFSETQ. Trimming took 6 bases from V and 3 from J; bases not matched to a gene: 9. The CDR3 sequence is 15 residues long. CDR3 sequence reads: CASTPGTRRTDTQYF. The CDR3 DNA follows: TGCGCCAGCACACCCGGGACTAGGCGTACAGATACGCAGTATTTT.

This clone has more than one count but fewer than ten. The rearrangement links TRBV9 to TRBJ1-2; perhaps TRBD1 as D (6 bases). There are 15 residues in the CDR3. In germline, CDR1 is SGDLS, CDR2 YYNGEE. Trimming pared 4 bases from V and 8 bases from J, leaving 21 bases between. CDR3 residues: CASSLSGTPGTGYTF. The DNA for the CDR3 is TGTGCCAGCAGCTTATCCGGGACACCCGGGACGGGCTACACCTTC.

The rearrangement links TRBV5-8 to TRBJ2-7; D is ambiguous. This CDR3 is 12 amino acids long. V lost 1 base and J 6 bases, leaving 8 bases between the germline ends. Germline-derived CDR1 and CDR2 are SGHTS and YDEGEE. This chain's CDR3 is CASSLSGREQYF. The CDR3 coding sequence is TGTGCCAGCAGCTTGTCAGGCCGCGAGCAGTACTTC.

This chain connects TRBV14 to TRBJ2-5; D possibly corresponds to TRBD2 (6 bases). The ends were cut back, 6 bases at V and 4 bases at J, with 18 bases in the middle. Germline loops: CDR1 SGHDN, CDR2 FVKESK. This CDR3 is built from 15 residues. This chain's CDR3 is CASSRPADYRETQYF. CDR3 nucleotide sequence: TGTGCCAGCAGTCGCCCGGCGGACTATCGAGAGACCCAGTACTTC.

This clone appeared a few times. The genes are TRBV7-2 and TRBJ2-1; 14 nucleotides agree with TRBD2. V lost 5 bases and J lost 4; bases outside the gene matches: 10. CDR1 SGHTA and CDR2 FQGNSA come from the germline V gene. The CDR3 sequence is 18 residues long. The CDR3: CASSLEGTSGRYYNEQFF. Here the CDR3 DNA reads TGTGCCAGCAGCCTAGAGGGGACTAGCGGGAGATATTACAATGAGCAGTTCTTC.

The chain combines TRBV28 with TRBJ2-7; 7 bases fit TRBD1. CDR1 and CDR2 (germline): MDHEN, SYDVKM. The ends lost 4 bases at V and 1 base at J; junction bases unmatched: 4. This CDR3 spans 14 amino acids. The CDR3 bases are TGTGCCAGCAGTTCCGAGACAGGGTCCTACGAGCAGTACTTC. This encodes CASSSETGSYEQYF.

The gene calls are TRBV5-8 and TRBJ1-5; D not resolved. Germline-derived CDR1 and CDR2 are SGHTS and YDEGEE. CDR3 length: 14 amino acids. Between the trimmed V and J ends, which lost 2 bases and 4 bases, there was a span of 10 bases. The chain's CDR3 is CASSFLGVNQPQHF. The DNA of the CDR3 is TGTGCCAGCAGCTTCCTGGGCGTAAATCAGCCCCAGCATTTT.

The chain has TRBV25-1 and TRBJ2-3; TRBD1 might be the D (6 bases). Germline CDR1 reads MGHDK; CDR2 reads SYGVNS. The CDR3 runs 13 residues. With 2 bases removed from V and 6 bases from J, the gap between germline ends came to 9 bases. The CDR3, as DNA: TGTGCCAGCAGTGAACCAGGGGTGGATACGCAGTATTTT. It encodes CASSEPGVDTQYF.

The V and J genes are TRBV4-1 and TRBJ2-7, with 12 bases matching TRBD2. The V gene's germline CDR1 is MGHRA and CDR2 YSYEKL. V dropped 0 bases and J dropped 4; count of bases not matched to a gene: 7. The CDR3 extends over 17 amino acids. CDR3 protein: CASSQDAAGTSGYEQYF. Written as DNA, the CDR3 is TGCGCCAGCAGCCAAGATGCAGCCGGGACTAGCGGGTACGAGCAGTACTTC.

This rearrangement joins TRBV7-2 to TRBJ1-2; D is ambiguous. The CDR3 is made up of 17 amino acids. Germline V gene sequence: CDR1 SGHTA, CDR2 FQGNSA. Trimming pared 1 base from V and 0 bases from J, leaving 15 bases between. The CDR3, as DNA: TGTGCCAGCAGCTTAGTACCCGGGGAGGTAGCTAACTATGGCTACACCTTC. This sequence encodes CASSLVPGEVANYGYTF. Combining the CDR3 with reference TRBV7-2 and TRBJ1-2 gives the whole variable domain GAGVSQSPSNKVTEKGKDVELRCDPISGHTALYWYRQSLGQGLEFLIYFQGNSAPDKSGLPSDRFSAERTGGSVSTLTIQRTQQEDSAVYLCASSLVPGEVANYGYTFGSGTRLTVV.